This TCR beta chain was sequenced during a study of cytomegalovirus exposure and HLA in healthy donors (dated by TCRdb to about 2017). Looking at the study overall: In an earlier analysis of several hundred of the donors, under 300 Gb of sequence data and 90 million to 120 million unique TCR beta sequences from about 180 million T cells were reported. To decide whether each TCR beta V gene segment behaved as functional or pseudogenic, an earlier analysis of approximately 590 of the donors relied on high-throughput TCR beta sequencing. Every repertoire in the discovery cohort had been generated on one and the same sequencing platform. High-throughput TCR immunosequencing, statistical association of individual TCRs with disease status, and machine learning were combined to predict cytomegalovirus infection status. Donor age, sex, ethnicity and CMV serostatus were compiled alongside the repertoire data. The later analysis used no new phenotypic data to find candidate immune exposures, relying instead on TCR beta sequences and their occurrence across donors. In addition to the first cohort of approximately 670 subjects, a separate validation cohort of 100 to 150 different subjects was used. Four or five DR-DQ haplotypes were handled as single units for association and clustering because linkage in the cohort was strong. On average, around 230,000 unique TCR beta nucleotide sequences were sequenced per donor among 398 genotyped donors of the cohort, with 15% to 20% of those sequences being non-productive. Typing coverage differed by locus: A, B, C, DRB1 and DQB1 were typed in roughly 620-640 donors, DQA1 in about 500, DPA1 in around 580, and DPB1 in roughly 470. The T cell repertoires of about 700 subjects were profiled by immunosequencing and related to cytomegalovirus serostatus. Of the 398 genotyped donors, 65% to 90% were placed in the genetic ancestry cluster associated with self-reported Caucasian donors. The study aimed to test whether cataloging public T cell receptors could reveal signatures of past pathogen exposure. A later analysis re-analyzed previously published TCR beta repertoires from 666 donors and added high-resolution HLA genotyping to study TCR occurrence patterns. Both class I and class II loci were covered by HLA typing, at four-digit resolution. Genome-wide SNP genotypes for about three fifths of the roughly 670 donors were used in a later genetic analysis, which treated that subset as a discovery cohort. An early release that covered roughly 600 HLA-typed donors contained approximately 300 gigabases of sequencing data and some 87 million unique TCR sequences.

Receptors were amplified or captured by the immunoSEQ multiplex PCR assay. A mixture of 60 forward primers for TCR Vbeta segments and 13 reverse primers for TCR Jbeta segments was used in the multiplex PCR. A multiplex PCR assay on genomic DNA amplified the CDR3 region of rearranged TCR beta genes. The Illumina HiSeq System was used to sequence the amplified TCR beta libraries as 87-base-pair reads. The authors' pipeline ran thus. A later analysis counted tens of millions of unique TCR beta chains across the 690 or so repertoires, and approximately 11 million of these chains were shared by at least two donors. Raw reads were error-corrected and collapsed into unique sequences with a nearest-neighbor algorithm that merged closely related sequences to remove PCR and sequencing errors. Alignment of CDR3 sequences to IMGT reference sequences was used to assign V, D and J gene segments. For a sequence to be retained, at least a six-nucleotide match to both a V gene segment and a J gene segment was required. Rearrangements were called productive when the CDR3 lacked stop codons and stayed in frame with V and J; all others were non-productive. CDR3 was defined according to IMGT convention as the region running from the second conserved V-encoded cysteine to the conserved J-encoded phenylalanine. In an earlier analysis of more than 550 of the donors, sequences lacking an unambiguous match to a single V gene segment were excluded. In an earlier analysis of roughly 600 of the donors, a V segment was called functional when productive rearrangements were above 56.7%, and segregating when the standard deviation between donors exceeded 5%. A statistical classification framework was built for diagnosing cytomegalovirus status from the catalog of TCR beta chain sequences. In a later analysis, TCR nucleotide sequences were compared against IMGT/GENE-DB human TR gene sequences so that V and J genes could be assigned. In a later analysis, CDR3 sequences and most-parsimonious VDJ recombination scenarios were assigned using the TCRdist pipeline. In a later analysis, each TCR beta chain was defined by its CDR3 amino acid sequence together with its V-gene family, and reads lacking a unique V-gene family were excluded. In a later analysis, approximately 640 highly shared, low-generation-probability nucleotide sequences were removed to address suspected cross-contamination and a sequencing artifact. In a later analysis, a clonal expansion index for each public chain was calculated from normalized within-repertoire ranks of inferred template counts. A later analysis computed generation probabilities with a VDJ recombination model fitted to out-of-frame rearrangements, and checked the results against IGoR. In a later analysis, TCR-TCR, TCR-HLA and TCR-CMV co-occurrence was scored with hypergeometric tests, and a repertoire-size bias correction was applied to TCR pairs. To estimate false discovery rates, a later analysis permuted the HLA or CMV assignments 20 times. In a later analysis, co-occurring TCRs were grouped using DBSCAN, with TCRdist sequence similarity added in when clustering inside HLA-allele-positive subsets. Repertoires with fewer than 30,000 or more than 120,000 public chains were left out of co-occurrence clustering, as were five repertoires with anomalous nucleotide sharing. TCRdb's version of the immuneACCESS table is confined to in-frame rearrangements and falls short of the full clone set. An unresolved V gene accounts for under half of the shortfall where checked; the remainder is of unknown origin. V and J calls and clone size are copied from that table; D and trimming were computed from the DNA. The sample table records some 180,000 clones; roughly 87% of these occur just once. Around 1% of the sample is held by the ten biggest clonotypes.

From cysteine to phenylalanine, the CDR3 is 14 amino acids long. The DNA shown is the 42-base CDR3, in frame from base 1. V is pared back by 3 bases and J by 0 bases, with 7 bases lying between the germline termini. Reading the germline V gene gives CDR1 SGDLS and CDR2 YYNGEE. Beyond this particular receptor, the publication reports: Across donors, most TCR sequences were observed very rarely, whereas some public TCRs were present in many individuals. Linkage disequilibrium might explain the correlated functional status among segregating V segments, but an unknown experimental factor could not be ruled out. An association between a missense DCLRE1C variant and V-gene and J-gene trimming of TCR beta chains was found in a later genetic analysis and replicated in an independent cohort. A further reported finding was that TCR beta sequences accurately predicted the HLA-A and HLA-B alleles for most subjects in the first cohort. Roughly 17 rarely observed V segments, including chromosome 9 orphons, were excluded from the earlier analysis of approximately 500 of the donors because counts were too low. In a later analysis, HLA-associated TCR beta chains showed more clonal expansion and lower generation probabilities than non-associated chains that were equally common. CMV serostatus was the only immune exposure information available for the cohort. A cluster of highly shared sequence variants was judged likely to be a technical artifact of the sequencing pipeline. In a later genetic analysis, fewer N-insertions in productive TCRs were reported among donors in an Asian-associated ancestry cluster than the 666-donor mean. The classifier was reported to diagnose cytomegalovirus status with high specificity and sensitivity in both the original cohort and the validation cohort. According to a later analysis, most CMV-associated TCR beta chains appeared to be HLA-restricted, and the HLA associations seemed to be driven largely by CMV exposure. It was suggested by the authors that the approach could potentially be generalized to other disease states and immunological phenotypes. This cohort had only TCR beta chains sequenced, and the lack of alpha or paired-chain data limited which features could be detected. At a false discovery rate of 0.05, a later analysis linked approximately 18,000 TCR beta sequences to specific HLA alleles. Assigning TCR associations to individual alleles was difficult when HLA alleles, especially DR and DQ, strongly co-occurred. The study listed over 150 TCR beta chains as associated with cytomegalovirus. A later analysis reported that several top co-occurrence clusters appeared linked to parvovirus B19, influenza, CMV and Epstein-Barr virus. According to a later analysis, TCR association rates differed among HLA loci, with DRB1 alleles showing the most associated TCRs and HLA-C alleles showing the fewest. Roughly uniform sequencing depth across donors was assumed in presence/absence analyses, although this assumption may not hold. In an earlier analysis of roughly 500 of the donors, most TCR beta V segments appeared in productive rearrangements about 90% or about 30% of the time, broadly matching IMGT annotations. In vitro tests confirmed that a few of the cytomegalovirus-associated TCR beta chains recognize cytomegalovirus antigens. Because some donors lacked HLA typing at each locus, the association tests relied only on the typed subset. Some IMGT-functional V segments, including TRBV6-2 and TRBV6-3, could not be distinguished by the 87-base-pair reads and were therefore excluded.

The cohort was made up of around 720 healthy bone marrow donors. All cohort members were sampled while nominally healthy, although unrecorded immune exposures were likely present. The donor was CMV seronegative and belonged to the group of 352 seronegative cohort members. Every donor gave a peripheral blood sample, and the peripheral blood mononuclear cells from that sample were used for TCR beta sequencing. The Qiagen DNeasy Blood Extraction Kit was used to extract genomic DNA from the blood cell samples. Of note for this clone: The clone's antigen remains unknown. No qualities accompany the bases; no much larger clone lies one base away.

The sequence came from a boy aged 2 to 10 in good health and CMV-seronegative. The V and J segments used are TRBV9 and TRBJ1-3; the D gene is possibly TRBD1, with 5 bases matching. The sample was PBMCs. CDR3 sequence: CASSETGSGNTIYF. The sequenced DNA: TGTGCCAGCAGCGAAACAGGCTCTGGAAACACCATATATTTT.